This T cell receptor (beta chain) emerged from a study of blood T cells in healthy people across ages. Healthy individuals of Caucasian origin from Russia, aged 6 to 90, served as donors. Primers used in a second PCR of about 6 to 11 cycles were a sample-barcoded 5' primer and a J-beta primer mix. The authors tagged each cDNA molecule using a template-switch adaptor with 12 random nucleotides. TCRdb passed the 5' RACE reads through MiXCR, listing each CDR3 protein once. Of fewer than 1.5 million distinct CDR3 sequences listed, around two fifths are singletons. This clonotype has more than one count but fewer than ten. Trimming left V 1 base short and J 9 bases short, with 10 bases between. Germline V lookup: CDR1 SGHAT, CDR2 FQDESV (reference sequence). The CDR3 is 13 amino acids.

The chain carries TRBV11-1 and TRBJ2-1, with a weak D call TRBD2 (5 bases). The sequenced sample was blood. This clonotype was obtained from a woman in her late teens or twenties in good health. The CDR3 loop is CASSLGFSGEQFF. The CDR3 bases are TGTGCCAGCAGCTTAGGGTTCAGCGGTGAGCAGTTCTTC.